These 21 T cell receptor beta chains came from one sample sequenced in a study of cytomegalovirus exposure and HLA in healthy donors. Method: immunoSEQ multiplex PCR; TCRdb's copy keeps in-frame clones and lacks some. Of roughly 50,000 clones listed, 93% are singletons. The specimen was PBMCs. All receptors derive from a woman in her late teens or twenties in good health and CMV-seropositive.

The gene calls are TRBV7-9 and TRBJ2-3; no clear D gene. V was cut by 5 bases and J by 6 bases, with 9 bases left in between. The CDR3 runs 12 residues. CDR1 and CDR2 from the germline V gene are SEHNR and FQNEAQ (reference sequence). The CDR3 DNA reads TGTGCCAGCAGCCTATCCCTGGATACGCAGTATTTT. This gives the protein CASSLSLDTQYF.

The chain links TRBV5-8 to TRBJ1-1; no clear D gene. CDR1 is SGHTS and CDR2 is YDEGEE in the germline V gene. V lost 4 bases and J lost 1, with 8 bases in between. The CDR3 contains 13 residues. CDR3 in DNA: TGTGCCAGCAGCAGTTACAGGAACACTGAAGCTTTCTTT. This sequence encodes CASSSYRNTEAFF.

The chain uses TRBV7-9 and TRBJ2-7; 12 bases are a match to TRBD2. V dropped 1 base and J dropped 6; count of bases not matched to a gene: 7. The germline CDR1 and CDR2 sequences are SEHNR and FQNEAQ (reference sequence). This CDR3 contains 16 residues. CDR3 bases: TGTGCCAGCAGCTTAGTCCCTAGCGGGGGGGCCGGCGAGCAGTACTTC. Translation gives CASSLVPSGGAGEQYF.

J is TRBJ2-4 and V is TRBV2; D ambiguous. V lost 5 bases and J 0 bases, leaving 11 bases between the germline ends. Germline V gene sequence: CDR1 SNHLY, CDR2 FYNNEI. This CDR3 has 15 residues. In DNA, the CDR3 is TGTGCCAGCAGTACCACAGATCTAGCCAAAAACATTCAGTACTTC. Its protein is CASSTTDLAKNIQYF.

The chain has TRBV9 and TRBJ2-2; possibly TRBD1 for D (6 bases). The germline V gene encodes CDR1 SGDLS and CDR2 YYNGEE. Trimming stripped 4 bases from V and 5 bases from J, with 9 bases between. The CDR3 runs 13 residues. Here the CDR3 DNA reads TGTGCCAGCAGCTCCGGGACAACCGGGGAGCTGTTTTTT. Its protein product is CASSSGTTGELFF.

The V call is TRBV7-9, the J call TRBJ2-3, with TRBD2 identical over 9 bases. The CDR3 contains 17 residues. The V gene end was trimmed by 4 bases and the J gene end by 0 bases; junction bases not matched to a gene: 8. The germline CDR1 and CDR2 sequences are SEHNR and FQNEAQ (reference sequence). The CDR3 reads CASSSSGGWSSTDTQYF. The CDR3 coding sequence is TGTGCCAGCAGCTCCAGCGGGGGGTGGTCGAGCACAGATACGCAGTATTTT. Combining the CDR3 with reference TRBV7-9 and TRBJ2-3 gives the whole variable domain DTGVSQNPRHKITKRGQNVTFRCDPISEHNRLYWYRQTLGQGPEFLTYFQNEAQLEKSRLLSDRFSAERPKGSFSTLEIQRTEQGDSAMYLCASSSSGGWSSTDTQYFGPGTRLTVL.

The table lists this clone with a count of one. The chain carries TRBV10-1 and TRBJ1-5; 7 bases agree with TRBD1. V shed 7 bases and J 6 bases; nucleotides not matched to a gene: 9. Germline V gene sequence: CDR1 WNHNN, CDR2 SYGVQD (reference sequence). The CDR3 consists of 14 residues. CDR3 nucleotides: TGCGCCAGCACGGGCCACAGGGGAAGTCAGCCCCAGCATTTT. Its protein is CASTGHRGSQPQHF.

V is TRBV28 and J is TRBJ2-1; perhaps TRBD2 as D (5 bases). V lost 3 bases and J lost 4, with 13 bases in between. From germline, CDR1 is MDHEN and CDR2 SYDVKM. There are 15 residues in the CDR3. In nucleotides, the CDR3 is TGTGCCAGCAGTTTCATCAGGACGGGGTACAATGAGCAGTTCTTC. Protein sequence: CASSFIRTGYNEQFF.

The chain uses TRBV7-9 and TRBJ1-2; D possibly corresponds to TRBD1 (6 bases). V lost 5 bases, J lost 8 bases, and 12 bases lay in between. This CDR3 has 12 residues. Germline V gives CDR1 SEHNR, CDR2 FQNEAQ (reference sequence). CDR3 in amino acids: CASSVGAAGYTF. In DNA form, the CDR3 reads TGTGCCAGCAGCGTGGGGGCGGCCGGCTACACCTTC.

J is TRBJ2-7 and V is TRBV7-8, with 10 bases aligning to TRBD1. Germline CDR1 reads SGHVS; CDR2 reads FQNEAQ. Unmatched junction bases numbered 5, after V lost 11 bases and J lost 4 bases. This CDR3 spans 12 amino acids. DNA for the CDR3: TGTGCCGGCGGACAGGGGGTATACGAGCAGTACTTC. It codes for CAGGQGVYEQYF.

The V and J genes are TRBV18 and TRBJ2-1; D might be TRBD2 (6 bases). The V and J ends lost 3 bases and 6 bases respectively, with 15 bases between them. From germline, CDR1 is KGHSH and CDR2 LQKENI. The CDR3 covers 15 residues. The CDR3: CASSPSSMGLNEQFF. In DNA form, the CDR3 reads TGTGCCAGCTCACCGTCCTCGATGGGACTCAATGAGCAGTTCTTC.

The J gene is TRBJ1-5, the V gene TRBV5-8; 8 nucleotides agree with TRBD1. This CDR3 contains 14 residues. J gave up 2 bases and V 4 bases, and 2 bases lay outside the gene matches. Germline V CDR1 and CDR2: SGHTS, YDEGEE. The CDR3 DNA is TGTGCCAGCAGCGTGGGACAGGGCAATCAGCCCCAGCATTTT. Its protein is CASSVGQGNQPQHF.

The chain is built from TRBV5-8 and TRBJ1-1, with 7 bases lining up with TRBD1. The CDR3 loop spans 14 amino acids. Germline values: CDR1 SGHTS, CDR2 YDEGEE. V shed 4 bases and J 4 bases; nucleotides not matched to a gene: 7. CDR3 DNA sequence: TGTGCCAGCAGCCAGCAGGGGGGTGGCACTGAAGCTTTCTTT. Translation gives CASSQQGGGTEAFF.

The gene calls are TRBV27 and TRBJ2-7, with 7 nucleotides matching TRBD1. The V and J ends lost 6 bases and 4 bases, in that order; junction bases with no gene match: 12. This CDR3 comprises 15 residues. Germline values: CDR1 MNHEY, CDR2 SMNVEV (reference sequence). This CDR3 is CASSPRTGQRYEQYF. Written as DNA, the CDR3 is TGTGCCAGCAGCCCCAGGACAGGACAGAGGTACGAGCAGTACTTC.

This rearrangement joins TRBV9 to TRBJ1-3, with D maybe TRBD1 (5 bases). This CDR3 has 15 residues. V was clipped by 4 bases and J by 0 bases, with 11 bases between them. Germline-derived CDR1 and CDR2 are SGDLS and YYNGEE. The CDR3 nucleotides read TGTGCCAGCAGCCCCGGAGGGGACTCTGGAAACACCATATATTTT. Translated, it gives CASSPGGDSGNTIYF.

This chain connects TRBV28 to TRBJ2-5; no clear D. With the DNA end fitting TRBJ2-7 better, the J assignment may be wrong. Germline assignment: CDR1 MDHEN and CDR2 SYDVKM. CDR3 length: 13 amino acids. This chain's CDR3 is CASSSPLHYEQYF. Written as DNA, the CDR3 is TGTGCCAGCAGTTCTCCCTTGCACTACGAGCAGTACTTC.

The chain is built from TRBV30 and TRBJ1-6; D gene uncertain. The CDR3 runs to 15 residues. The V and J ends lost 0 bases and 9 bases respectively, with 15 bases between them. Germline CDR1 GTSNPN, CDR2 SVGIG (reference sequence). CDR3 in amino acids: CAWSVWRGISSPLHF. The CDR3 nucleotides are TGTGCCTGGAGTGTATGGCGGGGAATAAGTTCACCCCTCCACTTT.

The chain carries TRBV28 and TRBJ1-2; 7 nucleotides align to TRBD1. The V gene end was trimmed by 5 bases and the J gene end by 2 bases; junction bases not matched to a gene: 5. Germline loops: CDR1 MDHEN, CDR2 SYDVKM. This CDR3 contains 14 residues. The CDR3 is CASSLQTGNYGYTF. CDR3 in DNA: TGTGCCAGCAGTCTCCAGACAGGGAACTATGGCTACACCTTC.

The chain is built from TRBV4-1 and TRBJ1-6; D ambiguous. CDR3 length: 15 residues. CDR1 MGHRA and CDR2 YSYEKL come from the germline V gene. V lost 4 bases, J lost 5 bases, and 12 bases lay in between. This CDR3 reads CASSRFTGDNSPLHF. The CDR3, as DNA: TGCGCCAGCAGCCGATTTACCGGAGATAATTCACCCCTCCACTTT.

J is TRBJ2-2 and V is TRBV13, with 8 bases lining up with TRBD2. V shed 5 bases, J shed 0 bases, and the junction held 2 bases outside the gene matches. Germline V gene lookup returns CDR1 PRHDT and CDR2 FYEKMQ (reference sequence). The CDR3 is 15 amino acids. CDR3 protein: CASSRAGANTGELFF. The CDR3 coding sequence is TGTGCCAGCAGCCGAGCGGGGGCGAACACCGGGGAGCTGTTTTTT.

CDR3 protein: CASSYSRGYEQYF. In DNA form, the CDR3 reads TGTGCCAGCAGTTACTCTAGGGGCTACGAGCAGTACTTC. The gene calls are TRBV6-5 and TRBJ2-7, with D possibly TRBD1 on 5 matching bases. CDR1 is MNHEY and CDR2 is SVGAGI in the germline V gene. The V and J ends lost 0 bases and 3 bases respectively, with 6 bases between them. This CDR3 has 13 residues.